This TCR beta chain is from a study of blood T cell repertoires in COVID-19. The repertoire was sequenced with immunoSEQ multiplex PCR; TCRdb's copy has only in-frame clones and lacks some. The sample shows around 370,000 clones, under 95% of them seen only once. The length of the CDR3 is 16 residues. Germline V gene lookup returns CDR1 SGHNT and CDR2 YYREEE (reference sequence). The V and J ends lost 0 bases and 4 bases respectively, with 16 bases between them. The gene calls are TRBV5-4 and TRBJ2-5; maybe TRBD2 (6 bases). Material: peripheral blood. The source of this sequence is a young woman who had recovered from COVID-19. The CDR3 DNA sequence: TGTGCCAGCAGCTTGGCCGGGCTAGCGTCAAGAGAGACCCAGTACTTC. Amino acids: CASSLAGLASRETQYF. Combining the CDR3 with reference TRBV5-4 and TRBJ2-5 gives the whole variable domain ETGVTQSPTHLIKTRGQQVTLRCSSQSGHNTVSWYQQALGQGPQFIFQYYREEENGRGNFPPRFSGLQFPNYSSELNVNALELDDSALYLCASSLAGLASRETQYFGPGTRLLVL.